This TCR beta chain was retrieved from a study of CD4 T cells in relation to SARS-CoV-2 and coronaviruses (dated by TCRdb to 2020 to 2022). Describing the broader study: Shared crossreactive spike epitopes were mapped to their HLA restriction using patient-derived lymphoblastoid cell lines. The study assessed, at the TCR clonotype level, memory CD4+ T cell crossreactivity between SARS-CoV-2 and common cold coronavirus spike proteins. The Adaptive Biotechnologies TCR-sequencing kit was used for samples from a few pre-COVID donors and for the naive versus memory experiments, whereas the other data were Illumina-based. Expansion assays from other donors in the study were sequenced with a different, Illumina-based TCR-beta assay. General study outcomes and caveats: Compared with monoreactive clones, crossreactive clones had significantly weaker SARS-CoV-2-driven expansion, a result consistent with antigenic imprinting. Because the crossreactivity analysis focused on spike protein, crossreactivity against other viral proteins was not assessed. Around two thirds of donors had memory CD4+ clonotypes that crossrecognized SARS-CoV-2 and at least one common cold coronavirus spike. Pre-pandemic and post-infection samples were not both contributed by any donor, so tracing of the source of pre-existing responses was limited. Naive versus memory sequencing indicated the assay detects memory recall responses rather than primary responses primed during culture. Small numbers of patients and of tested TCRs limited the study.

The germline ends are 11 bases apart after V is trimmed by 4 bases and J by 6 bases. For CDR1 and CDR2, the germline V gene lists SGHRS and YFSETQ. The CDR3 sequence holds 13 residues, the cysteine and phenylalanine included. Only CDR3 DNA remains: 39 bases, in frame from the first base. About this clone: No antigen is known for it. No base-level quality is on record; no much larger clone is a single base apart.

CD4+ T cells from unexposed donors were collected before the COVID-19 pandemic (2011-2018). To separate naive from memory CD4+ T cells, cryopreserved PBMCs first underwent CD4 enrichment and then EasySep naive CD4+ T cell enrichment. The leukapheresis product used for the unexposed donors was purchased from a commercial source. PBMCs were isolated from leukapheresis product or whole blood by Ficoll-Paque PLUS gradient centrifugation. PBMCs were either cryopreserved at -140 degrees C or used fresh in the expansion assay. The QIAamp Micro DNA Kit was used to extract genomic DNA from the CD4+ T cells. Deep-resolution immunoSEQ TCR-beta sequencing was performed on DNA from uncultured naive and memory CD4+ T cells. In the paper's pipeline: Preprocessing removed nonproductive sequences and CDR3s not starting with C, not ending with F or W, or shorter than 7 amino acids. Cultured and uncultured naive and memory CD4+ repertoires were searched for CDR3s previously identified as spike- and CEF-reactive. CDR3 homology was quantified as pairwise Levenshtein distance, calculated with the stringdist R package after three terminal residues were trimmed from each end. This is the immuneACCESS table as TCRdb keeps it, with only in-frame sequences that have V and J called. A part of the clones is gone; compared with another copy, unresolved V genes explain less than half, and the rest is unexplained. V and J calls and clone size come straight from that table; D and trimming were deduced from the DNA. This sample lists about 64,000 clones; 94% were detected once. The ten top clones hold around 0.15% of the sample.

The chain joins TRBV5-1 to TRBJ2-1; the D gene remains uncertain. The source of this sequence is a human donor in good health. The sequencing input was naive CD4+ T cells from PBMCs. The sample's cell subset or site label is to be understood as: naive CD4+ T cells isolated by negative enrichment. The nucleotides are TGCGCCAGCAGCCTGGGTGTTGGCAATGAGCAGTTCTTC. The resulting protein is CASSLGVGNEQFF. The full variable domain, completed from the reference TRBV5-1 and TRBJ2-1 proteins outside the CDR3, reads KAGVTQTPRYLIKTRGQQVTLSCSPISGHRSVSWYQQTPGQGLQFLFEYFSETQRNKGNFPGRFSGRQFSNSRSEMNVSTLELGDSALYLCASSLGVGNEQFFGPGTRLTVL.